Each of the 32 T cell receptor beta chains below was sequenced from the same sample in a study of T cell responses to AZD1222 COVID-19 vaccine. The protocol was immunoSEQ multiplex PCR, while the TCRdb copy is restricted to in-frame clones and leaves out a portion. The table shows 150,000 to 200,000 clones, with 85% to 95% occurring only once. Sequenced material: peripheral blood, taken on day 0 of AZD1222 vaccination. The source of these receptors is an adult in good health.

This clone has only a few counts. The chain joins TRBV19 to TRBJ2-7; TRBD1 matches 12 bases. Germline CDR1 LNHDA, CDR2 SQIVND (reference sequence). The CDR3 loop spans 14 amino acids. Trimming cost V 6 bases and J 5 bases; bases outside gene matches: 5. The CDR3 DNA follows: TGTGCCAGTAGGGGGACAGGGGGCTTCAACGAGCAGTACTTC. It codes for CASRGTGGFNEQYF.

This chain uses TRBV5-6 with TRBJ2-7; D ambiguous. The CDR3 is 14 amino acids. V was cut by 2 bases and J by 0 bases, with 9 bases left in between. Germline CDR1 and CDR2: SGHDT and YYEEEE. The CDR3: CASSLGRSSYEQYF. The CDR3 DNA reads TGTGCCAGCAGCTTAGGACGGAGCTCCTACGAGCAGTACTTC.

The chain is built from TRBV7-9 and TRBJ1-5; no clear D. The CDR3 totals 16 residues. V shed 5 bases and J shed 0 bases, with 14 bases lying between them. Germline-derived CDR1 and CDR2 are SEHNR and FQNEAQ (reference sequence). CDR3 DNA: TGTGCCAGCAGCCCAACCTCTGGGGTTAGCAATCAGCCCCAGCATTTT. This sequence encodes CASSPTSGVSNQPQHF.

J is TRBJ2-5 and V is TRBV7-7, with D possibly TRBD2 on 6 matching bases. Trimming left V 5 bases short and J 5 bases short, with 18 bases between. The CDR3 runs 15 residues. CDR1 is SSHAT and CDR2 is FNYEAQ in the germline V gene (reference sequence). The CDR3 sequence: CASSQLLAGRETQYF. Here the CDR3 DNA reads TGTGCCAGCAGCCAATTACTAGCAGGAAGGGAGACCCAGTACTTC.

This chain uses TRBV6-5 with TRBJ1-1; D not certain. The CDR3 runs to 14 residues. V lost 0 bases and J 1 base, leaving 6 bases between the germline ends. CDR1 and CDR2 from the germline V gene are MNHEY and SVGAGI. This CDR3 is CASSYSLENTEAFF. The CDR3 DNA sequence: TGTGCCAGCAGTTACTCGTTGGAGAACACTGAAGCTTTCTTT.

The J gene is TRBJ2-7, the V gene TRBV11-2, with 9 bases fitting TRBD2. J lost 3 bases, V lost 5 bases, and 8 bases had no gene match. This CDR3 is built from 15 residues. Germline values: CDR1 SGHAT, CDR2 FQNNGV. The CDR3 sequence: CASSAGTSSIYEQYF. The CDR3 DNA follows: TGTGCCAGCAGCGCTGGGACTAGCAGCATCTACGAGCAGTACTTC. The whole variable domain, filled in from reference TRBV11-2 and TRBJ2-7, reads EAGVAQSPRYKIIEKRQSVAFWCNPISGHATLYWYQQILGQGPKLLIQFQNNGVVDDSQLPKDRFSAERLKGVDSTLKIQPAKLEDSAVYLCASSAGTSSIYEQYFGPGTRLTVT.

This CDR3 reads CSVRTWDRVTEAFF. CDR3 DNA sequence: TGCAGCGTACGAACATGGGACAGGGTAACTGAAGCTTTCTTT. The chain combines TRBV29-1 with TRBJ1-1; 9 bases align to TRBD1. There are 14 residues in the CDR3. The germline CDR1 and CDR2 sequences are SQVTM and ANQGSEA. V was clipped by 6 bases and J by 5 bases; unmatched bases: 10.

This chain uses TRBV5-6 with TRBJ1-5, with 7 bases matching TRBD1. Germline-derived CDR1 and CDR2 are SGHDT and YYEEEE. The CDR3 loop spans 15 amino acids. Germline trimming cut 4 bases from V and 2 bases from J; bases unmatched to any gene: 6. The chain's CDR3 is CASSQTDRGNQPQHF. The CDR3 DNA reads TGTGCCAGCAGCCAAACTGACAGGGGCAATCAGCCCCAGCATTTT.

The V and J genes are TRBV12-1 and TRBJ2-1. TRBV12-1 is given as a pseudogene. CDR3 length: 11 residues. The chain's CDR3 is CARPPPDEQFF. The CDR3 DNA follows: TGTGCCAGGCCCCCCCCCGATGAGCAGTTCTTC.

This chain joins TRBV13 and TRBJ2-7; D not certain. The V gene's germline CDR1 is PRHDT and CDR2 FYEKMQ (reference sequence). CDR3 length equals 12 residues. Trimming took off 7 bases at V and 6 bases at J, with 13 bases between the two ends. DNA of the CDR3: TGTGCCAGCAACGATGGTTCTAGCGAGCAGTACTTC. Translated: CASNDGSSEQYF.

This sequence joins TRBV5-1 and TRBJ2-1; 11 bases map to TRBD2. CDR3 length: 16 residues. Germline V gene data show CDR1 as SGHRS and CDR2 as YFSETQ. The V gene end was trimmed by 0 bases and the J gene end by 5 bases; junction bases not matched to a gene: 4. This chain's CDR3 is CASSLGLAGRDNEQFF. The CDR3 DNA reads TGCGCCAGCAGCTTGGGACTAGCGGGACGAGACAATGAGCAGTTCTTC.

This clone occurred once. The J gene is TRBJ1-3, the V gene TRBV2; no clear D. V was trimmed by 3 bases and J by 0 bases, leaving 6 bases between them. Germline V gives CDR1 SNHLY, CDR2 FYNNEI. The CDR3 is 14 amino acids. CDR3 sequence reads: CASSDGFSGNTIYF. CDR3 bases: TGTGCCAGCAGTGACGGGTTCTCTGGAAACACCATATATTTT.

The chain has TRBV18 and TRBJ1-3, with D unclear. The germline V gene has CDR1 KGHSH and CDR2 LQKENI. The CDR3 runs 15 residues. The ends were cut back, 3 bases at V and 2 bases at J, with 11 bases in the middle. The chain's CDR3 is CASSPLSLTGNTIYF. CDR3 bases: TGTGCCAGCTCACCTTTATCTCTGACTGGAAACACCATATATTTT. Combining the CDR3 with reference TRBV18 and TRBJ1-3 gives the whole variable domain NAGVMQNPRHLVRRRGQEARLRCSPMKGHSHVYWYRQLPEEGLKFMVYLQKENIIDESGMPKERFSAEFPKEGPSILRIQQVVRGDSAAYFCASSPLSLTGNTIYFGEGSWLTVV.

This clone was observed once. The chain recombines TRBV27 with TRBJ2-2; D gene unclear. The V gene's germline CDR1 is MNHEY and CDR2 SMNVEV (reference sequence). The CDR3 length is 13 residues. V was pared by 6 bases and J by 6 bases, with 11 bases between. Written as DNA, the CDR3 is TGTGCCAGCAGCCCCGAGTCCCCCGGGGAGCTGTTTTTT. Amino acid sequence: CASSPESPGELFF.

The CDR3 DNA is TGTGCCAGCAGCTTCTTACGGGGGGGCATCACAGATACGCAGTATTTT. This translates into CASSFLRGGITDTQYF. The chain uses TRBV7-9 and TRBJ2-3, with TRBD2 identical over 8 bases. CDR1 is SEHNR and CDR2 is FQNEAQ in the germline V gene (reference sequence). This CDR3 has 16 amino acids. Germline trimming cut 3 bases from V and 2 bases from J; bases unmatched to any gene: 7. Using reference TRBV7-9 and TRBJ2-3 for the parts outside the CDR3, the full variable domain is DTGVSQNPRHKITKRGQNVTFRCDPISEHNRLYWYRQTLGQGPEFLTYFQNEAQLEKSRLLSDRFSAERPKGSFSTLEIQRTEQGDSAMYLCASSFLRGGITDTQYFGPGTRLTVL.

The J gene is TRBJ2-1, the V gene TRBV28; 15 nucleotides line up with TRBD2. The J segment lost 0 bases and the V segment lost 1 base, leaving 4 bases of the junction unmatched. The CDR3 consists of 19 residues. Germline CDR1 and CDR2: MDHEN and SYDVKM. The chain's CDR3 is CASSLFWTSGRGSYNEQFF. CDR3 DNA sequence: TGTGCCAGCAGTTTATTTTGGACTAGCGGGAGGGGCTCCTACAATGAGCAGTTCTTC.

This chain joins TRBV5-4 and TRBJ1-2; perhaps TRBD1 as D (5 bases). The CDR3 runs 14 residues. From germline, CDR1 is SGHNT and CDR2 YYREEE (reference sequence). Trimming removed 4 bases from V and 8 bases from J, with 18 bases in between. The CDR3 spells CASSHSQGGLGYTF. CDR3 DNA sequence: TGTGCCAGCAGCCACTCCCAGGGAGGTTTGGGCTACACCTTC.

The rearrangement uses TRBV2 and TRBJ1-6, with D maybe TRBD1 (5 bases). Per the germline V gene, CDR1 is SNHLY and CDR2 is FYNNEI. The CDR3 is 16 amino acids. Trimming took off 4 bases at V and 7 bases at J, with 17 bases between the two ends. CDR3 in amino acids: CASSAQVGVGNSPLHF. CDR3 in DNA: TGTGCCAGCAGTGCCCAGGTGGGGGTCGGGAATTCACCCCTCCACTTT.

This CDR3 reads CASSLWGLGGYTF. As DNA, the CDR3 is TGTGCCAGCAGTTTATGGGGTCTGGGCGGCTACACCTTC. The genes are TRBV12-3 or TRBV12-4 and TRBJ1-2; D is unresolved. V was cut by 2 bases and J by 8 bases, with 12 bases left in between. This CDR3 is 13 amino acids long.

The V gene is TRBV7-9, the J gene TRBJ1-2, with D hard to call. The CDR3 totals 12 residues. Between the trimmed V and J ends, which lost 5 bases and 6 bases, there was a span of 10 bases. The germline V gene has CDR1 SEHNR and CDR2 FQNEAQ (reference sequence). CDR3 sequence (DNA): TGTGCCAGCAGCGCCCGAGGCAATGGCTACACCTTC. Its protein is CASSARGNGYTF.

The chain joins TRBV19 to TRBJ2-6; 8 bases match TRBD2. The length of the CDR3 is 15 residues. The trim removed 8 bases at V and 2 bases at J, leaving 5 bases unmatched. In germline, CDR1 is LNHDA, CDR2 SQIVND (reference sequence). Here the CDR3 DNA reads TGTGCCAGTCACGGGGGGGCCACTGGGGCCAACGTCCTGACTTTC. Its translation: CASHGGATGANVLTF. The whole variable domain, remainder taken from reference TRBV19 and TRBJ2-6, is DGGITQSPKYLFRKEGQNVTLSCEQNLNHDAMYWYRQDPGQGLRLIYYSQIVNDFQKGDIAEGYSVSREKKESFPLTVTSAQKNPTAFYLCASHGGATGANVLTFGAGSRLTVL.

V gene TRBV2 combines with J gene TRBJ2-6, with D maybe TRBD2 (5 bases). Trimming shortened V by 5 bases and J by 1 base, and 9 bases separated the two germline ends. This CDR3 has 15 residues. From germline, CDR1 is SNHLY and CDR2 FYNNEI. The CDR3 DNA sequence: TGTGCCAGCAGTCCACGGGGTTCTGGGGCCAACGTCCTGACTTTC. Translating gives CASSPRGSGANVLTF.

The chain joins TRBV19 to TRBJ1-1, with TRBD1 matching 9 bases. The CDR3 contains 13 residues. Germline V lookup: CDR1 LNHDA, CDR2 SQIVND (reference sequence). V shed 6 bases and J 6 bases; nucleotides not matched to a gene: 5. Written as DNA, the CDR3 is TGTGCCAGTAGGTACAGGGGGCCTGCTGAAGCTTTCTTT. It codes for CASRYRGPAEAFF.

V is TRBV5-1 and J is TRBJ1-2; D not resolved. Germline CDR1 SGHRS, CDR2 YFSETQ. CDR3 length: 15 amino acids. With 1 base removed from V and 1 base from J, the gap between germline ends came to 11 bases. The CDR3 region has the DNA TGCGCCAGCAGCTTGCAAATCGACCTTAACTATGGCTACACCTTC. Translated, it gives CASSLQIDLNYGYTF.

The V and J genes are TRBV18 and TRBJ2-1; 11 positions match TRBD2. CDR1 and CDR2 from the germline V gene are KGHSH and LQKENI. J was trimmed by 7 bases and V by 5 bases; bases with no gene match: 7. The CDR3 runs to 15 residues. CDR3 coding DNA: TGTGCCAGCTCAAAAACTAGCGGGAGTGTGAATGAGCAGTTCTTC. This sequence encodes CASSKTSGSVNEQFF.

The rearrangement links TRBV7-9 to TRBJ1-1; D is perhaps TRBD1 (6 bases). The germline CDR1 and CDR2 sequences are SEHNR and FQNEAQ (reference sequence). V was cut by 2 bases and J by 1 base, with 8 bases left in between. This CDR3 comprises 14 residues. CDR3 protein: CASSLLTGNTEAFF. The CDR3, as DNA: TGTGCCAGCAGCTTACTGACAGGGAACACTGAAGCTTTCTTT.

This clone has only a few counts. The rearrangement links TRBV3-1 (or the pseudogene TRBV3-2) to TRBJ1-1; tentatively, D is TRBD1 (6 bases). CDR1 and CDR2 (germline): LGHDT, YNNKEL (reference sequence). This CDR3 is built from 16 residues. The V and J ends lost 0 bases and 2 bases respectively, with 13 bases between them. The CDR3 nucleotides read TGTGCCAGCAGCCAAGAGGGTACAGGGACCAACACTGAAGCTTTCTTT. It translates to CASSQEGTGTNTEAFF.

This rearrangement joins TRBV5-8 to TRBJ2-2, with 8 nucleotides matching TRBD2. CDR1 and CDR2 from the germline V gene are SGHTS and YDEGEE. The CDR3 length is 17 residues. V shed 0 bases and J 4 bases; nucleotides not matched to a gene: 8. The CDR3 spells CASSLEMRGDVTGELFF. The CDR3 DNA follows: TGTGCCAGCAGCTTGGAAATGCGGGGGGATGTCACCGGGGAGCTGTTTTTT.

This clone was picked up one time. J is TRBJ2-2 and V is TRBV30; 10 nucleotides agree with TRBD2. J gave up 5 bases and V 4 bases, and 7 bases lay outside the gene matches. The CDR3 spans 15 residues. CDR1 and CDR2 from the germline V gene are GTSNPN and SVGIG (reference sequence). The CDR3 coding sequence is TGTGCCTGGAACCTAGCGGGAGTCAGGACCGGGGAGCTGTTTTTT. Translated: CAWNLAGVRTGELFF. Supplemented by reference TRBV30 and TRBJ2-2, the full variable domain reads SQTIHQWPATLVQPVGSPLSLECTVEGTSNPNLYWYRQAAGRGLQLLFYSVGIGQISSEVPQNLSASRPQDRQFILSSKKLLLSDSGFYLCAWNLAGVRTGELFFGEGSRLTVL.

The chain has TRBV11-2 and TRBJ2-1; a possible D gene is TRBD2 (6 bases). This CDR3 has 16 amino acids. In germline, CDR1 is SGHAT, CDR2 FQNNGV. Trimming took 2 bases from V and 2 from J, leaving 13 bases between them. CDR3 coding DNA: TGTGCCAGCAGCTTAATCCGGGGGAGAGCCTACAATGAGCAGTTCTTC. Translation gives CASSLIRGRAYNEQFF. Filled out from reference TRBV11-2 and TRBJ2-1, the complete variable domain reads EAGVAQSPRYKIIEKRQSVAFWCNPISGHATLYWYQQILGQGPKLLIQFQNNGVVDDSQLPKDRFSAERLKGVDSTLKIQPAKLEDSAVYLCASSLIRGRAYNEQFFGPGTRLTVL.

In the case of this clone: One end of the junction does not line up with germline, which may come from a read error. This sequence joins TRBV2 and TRBJ2-1, with 9 bases lining up with TRBD2. CDR3 length equals 16 residues. From germline, CDR1 is SNHLY and CDR2 FYNNEI. In DNA, the CDR3 is TGTGCCAGCAGTGAAGCGCTTCAAGCACTAGCGGGTAGACATATCTTC. Its translation: CASSEALQALAGRHIF.

This clone was counted a single time. The chain employs TRBV5-4 and TRBJ2-7; D may be TRBD1 (5 bases). The germline V gene has CDR1 SGHNT and CDR2 YYREEE (reference sequence). The length of the CDR3 is 16 residues. V was trimmed by 0 bases and J by 3 bases, leaving 16 bases between them. In nucleotides, the CDR3 is TGTGCCAGCAGCTTGGCTCAGGGTTTGTGGGACTACGAGCAGTACTTC. Residues: CASSLAQGLWDYEQYF.